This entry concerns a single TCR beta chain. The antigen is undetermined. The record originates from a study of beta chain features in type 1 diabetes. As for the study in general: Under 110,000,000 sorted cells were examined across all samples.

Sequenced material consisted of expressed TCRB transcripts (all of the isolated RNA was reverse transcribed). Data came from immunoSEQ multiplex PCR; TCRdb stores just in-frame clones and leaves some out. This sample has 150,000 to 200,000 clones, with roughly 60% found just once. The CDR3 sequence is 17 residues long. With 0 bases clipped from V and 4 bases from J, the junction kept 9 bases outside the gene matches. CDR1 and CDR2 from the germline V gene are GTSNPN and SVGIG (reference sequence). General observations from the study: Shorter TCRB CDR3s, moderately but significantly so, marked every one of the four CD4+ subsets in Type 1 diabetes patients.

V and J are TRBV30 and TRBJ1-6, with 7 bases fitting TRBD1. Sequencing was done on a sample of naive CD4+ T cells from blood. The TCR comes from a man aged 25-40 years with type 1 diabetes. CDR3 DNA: TGTGCCTGGAGTGTAATAGGAGGGGGACAGTATAATTCACCCCTCCACTTT. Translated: CAWSVIGGGQYNSPLHF.